This T cell receptor beta chain appears in the sequencing data of a study of OX40 agonist ivuxolimab in advanced cancers. Germline V gives CDR1 SEHNR, CDR2 FQNEAQ (reference sequence). This CDR3 spans 14 amino acids. The germline V and J ends were trimmed by 6 bases and 4 bases, with 15 bases remaining between them. This clone was seen only once. TCRdb's table, derived via immunoSEQ multiplex PCR, lists solely in-frame clones and lacks some. The sample records over 55,000 clones, 90% to 95% being singletons. This TCR derives from an adult with an advanced solid tumor such as melanoma, head and neck, liver or kidney cancer. Material: CD4+ or CD8+ T cells sorted from blood, obtained in a trial of the OX40 agonist ivuxolimab. The chain employs TRBV7-9 and TRBJ2-5; perhaps TRBD2 as D (7 bases). The CDR3 reads CASSPTGGPETQYF. CDR3 coding DNA: TGTGCCAGCAGTCCTACCGGGGGGCCAGAGACCCAGTACTTC.